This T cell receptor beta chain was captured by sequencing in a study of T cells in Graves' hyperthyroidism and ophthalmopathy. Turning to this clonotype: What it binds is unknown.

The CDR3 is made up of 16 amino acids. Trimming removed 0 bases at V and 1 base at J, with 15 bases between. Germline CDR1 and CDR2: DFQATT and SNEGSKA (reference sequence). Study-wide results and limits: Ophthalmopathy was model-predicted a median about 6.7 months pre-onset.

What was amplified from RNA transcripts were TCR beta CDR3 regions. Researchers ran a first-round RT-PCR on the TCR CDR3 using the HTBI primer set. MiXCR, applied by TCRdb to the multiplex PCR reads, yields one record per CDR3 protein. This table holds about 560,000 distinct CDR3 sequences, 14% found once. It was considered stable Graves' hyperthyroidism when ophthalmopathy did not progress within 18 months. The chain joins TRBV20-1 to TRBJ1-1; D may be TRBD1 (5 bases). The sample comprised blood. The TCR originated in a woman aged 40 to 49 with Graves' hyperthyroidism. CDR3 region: CSARDGAGAANTEAFF. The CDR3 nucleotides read TGCAGTGCTAGAGATGGGGCGGGAGCGGCGAACACTGAAGCTTTCTTT.